These T cell receptor beta chains were read from a single sample in a study of OX40 agonist ivuxolimab in advanced cancers. Data came from immunoSEQ multiplex PCR; TCRdb stores just in-frame clones and leaves some out. Here the sample spans more than 20,000 clones, approximately 86% being singletons. The source was CD4+ or CD8+ T cells sorted from blood, collected in a trial of the OX40 agonist ivuxolimab. These receptors originate from an adult with an advanced solid tumor such as melanoma, head and neck, liver or kidney cancer. The CDR3 runs from the conserved cysteine through the conserved F or W. The order of the fields is D gene, clone size, V gene, J gene, CDR3 DNA, CDR3 protein. The D gene is left open where the match is weak. A row's size may be missing; if present it is once, few, many or a size class.

D gene: TRBD2; clone size: once; V gene: TRBV4-3; J gene: TRBJ2-7; CDR3 DNA: TGCGCCAGCAGCCAAAAAAGCGGGGGTTTCTACGAGCAGTACTTC; CDR3 protein: CASSQKSGGFYEQYF
D gene: TRBD2; clone size: medium-sized; V gene: TRBV6-1; J gene: TRBJ2-1; CDR3 DNA: TGTGCCACCGACCCGGGGGGTATCAATGAGCAGTTCTTC; CDR3 protein: CATDPGGINEQFF
D gene: NA; clone size: NA; V gene: TRBV15; J gene: TRBJ1-5; CDR3 DNA: TGTGCCACCAGCAGAGGGAATCAGCCCCAGCATTTT; CDR3 protein: CATSRGNQPQHF
D gene: NA; clone size: NA; V gene: TRBV2; J gene: TRBJ1-1; CDR3 DNA: TGTGCCAGCAGTAATTTTACAGGGAACACTGAAGCTTTCTTT; CDR3 protein: CASSNFTGNTEAFF
D gene: TRBD2; clone size: NA; V gene: TRBV30; J gene: TRBJ2-1; CDR3 DNA: TGTGCCTGGAGGTTAGGGACTAGCGGTAGCAATGAGCAGTTCTTC; CDR3 protein: CAWRLGTSGSNEQFF
D gene: TRBD2; clone size: NA; V gene: TRBV19; J gene: TRBJ2-1; CDR3 DNA: TGTGCCAGTAGTATTAGCGGGGGTAATGAGCAGTTCTTC; CDR3 protein: CASSISGGNEQFF
D gene: NA; clone size: NA; V gene: TRBV29-1; J gene: TRBJ2-1; CDR3 DNA: TGCAGCGTTCCAAGGGGCAATGAGCAGTTCTTC; CDR3 protein: CSVPRGNEQFF
D gene: NA; clone size: NA; V gene: TRBV7-9; J gene: TRBJ2-7; CDR3 DNA: TGTGCCAGCAGCTTAGCGCGAGCCGGCTACGAGCAGTACTTC; CDR3 protein: CASSLARAGYEQYF
D gene: TRBD1; clone size: NA; V gene: TRBV30; J gene: TRBJ1-6; CDR3 DNA: TGTGCCTGGAGTCCCGGACAGGGTAATTCACCCCTCCACTTT; CDR3 protein: CAWSPGQGNSPLHF
D gene: TRBD1; clone size: once; V gene: TRBV2; J gene: TRBJ2-7; CDR3 DNA: TGTGCCAGCAGGGACAGGGGGCTCGAGCAGTACTTC; CDR3 protein: CASRDRGLEQYF
D gene: NA; clone size: NA; V gene: TRBV6-6; J gene: TRBJ2-2; CDR3 DNA: TGTGCCAGCCGGGACTCCCACACCGGGGAGCTGTTTTTT; CDR3 protein: CASRDSHTGELFF
D gene: NA; clone size: few; V gene: TRBV13; J gene: TRBJ1-2; CDR3 DNA: TGTGCCAGCAGCTTAAGCCAAAACTATGGCTACACCTTC; CDR3 protein: CASSLSQNYGYTF
D gene: NA; clone size: NA; V gene: TRBV7-9; J gene: TRBJ1-6; CDR3 DNA: TGTGCCAGCAGCTTAAATTCACCCCTCCACTTT; CDR3 protein: CASSLNSPLHF
D gene: TRBD1; clone size: once; V gene: TRBV11-2; J gene: TRBJ2-2; CDR3 DNA: TGTGCCAGCAGCCCACAGGGGCTGGACACCGGGGAGCTGTTTTTT; CDR3 protein: CASSPQGLDTGELFF
D gene: NA; clone size: NA; V gene: TRBV21-1; J gene: TRBJ1-2; CDR3 DNA: TGTGCCAGCAGCAAAGCCGACGGGGCGCGAGGCTATGGCTACACCTTC; CDR3 protein: CASSKADGARGYGYTF
D gene: TRBD1; clone size: NA; V gene: TRBV13; J gene: TRBJ2-5; CDR3 DNA: TGTGCCAGCAGTAGAGGGACAGGGGGAGCGGTAGAGACCCAGTACTTC; CDR3 protein: CASSRGTGGAVETQYF
D gene: TRBD2; clone size: NA; V gene: TRBV28; J gene: TRBJ2-3; CDR3 DNA: TGTGCCAGCAGTTTGCTAGCGGGGTCAACGGATACGCAGTATTTT; CDR3 protein: CASSLLAGSTDTQYF
D gene: TRBD1; clone size: NA; V gene: TRBV7-6; J gene: TRBJ2-7; CDR3 DNA: TGTGCCAGCAGCCTACCGGGACAGAGCTCCTACGAGCAGTACTTC; CDR3 protein: CASSLPGQSSYEQYF
D gene: NA; clone size: NA; V gene: TRBV9; J gene: TRBJ2-7; CDR3 DNA: TGTGCCAGCAGCCCCTTTCATGGAGAACTCTACGAGCAGTACTTC; CDR3 protein: CASSPFHGELYEQYF
D gene: NA; clone size: NA; V gene: TRBV7-9; J gene: TRBJ2-2; CDR3 DNA: TGTGCCAGCAGCCATCAACAGGGCGCCGGGGAGCTGTTTTTT; CDR3 protein: CASSHQQGAGELFF
D gene: NA; clone size: NA; V gene: TRBV7-8; J gene: TRBJ1-5; CDR3 DNA: TGTGCCAGCAGCTTAGCGGGGCAGGGGTCAGATCAGCCCCAGCATTTT; CDR3 protein: CASSLAGQGSDQPQHF
D gene: TRBD2; clone size: NA; V gene: TRBV19; J gene: TRBJ2-1; CDR3 DNA: TGTGCCAGTAAGGGGAGGGCGAGCTCCTACAATGAGCAGTTCTTC; CDR3 protein: CASKGRASSYNEQFF
D gene: NA; clone size: NA; V gene: TRBV7-2; J gene: TRBJ2-3; CDR3 DNA: TGTGCCAGCAGCGATGAGACCACCGCTGATACGCAGTATTTT; CDR3 protein: CASSDETTADTQYF
D gene: NA; clone size: NA; V gene: TRBV7-2; J gene: TRBJ2-5; CDR3 DNA: TGTGCCAGCAGCTTATTTGGGAGCCAAGAGACCCAGTACTTC; CDR3 protein: CASSLFGSQETQYF
D gene: NA; clone size: NA; V gene: TRBV21-1; J gene: TRBJ2-5; CDR3 DNA: TGTGCCAGCAGCAAACCCAGACAAGGAAGGATGGAGACCCAGTACTTC; CDR3 protein: CASSKPRQGRMETQYF
D gene: NA; clone size: NA; V gene: TRBV4-1; J gene: TRBJ2-2; CDR3 DNA: TGCGCCAGCAGCCAAGGTCCTGGGAACACCGGGGAGCTGTTTTTT; CDR3 protein: CASSQGPGNTGELFF
D gene: NA; clone size: NA; V gene: TRBV28; J gene: TRBJ2-3; CDR3 DNA: TGTGCCAGCAGTTCACCCCTCCTCGGTAACAGGGAGAGCACAGATACGCAGTATTTT; CDR3 protein: CASSSPLLGNRESTDTQYF
D gene: TRBD1; clone size: NA; V gene: TRBV9; J gene: TRBJ1-1; CDR3 DNA: TGTGCCAGCAGCCCTACAGGGGGCGCTTGGTTCACTGAAGCTTTCTTT; CDR3 protein: CASSPTGGAWFTEAFF
D gene: NA; clone size: NA; V gene: TRBV5-6; J gene: TRBJ2-7; CDR3 DNA: TGTGCCAGCAGCTTGAATCCGGGACTTGCCTACGAGCAGTACTTC; CDR3 protein: CASSLNPGLAYEQYF
D gene: NA; clone size: NA; V gene: TRBV6-5; J gene: TRBJ2-5; CDR3 DNA: TGTGCCAGCAGTCTCTCGGGGCAGGGTAGGGACACCCAGTACTTC; CDR3 protein: CASSLSGQGRDTQYF
D gene: NA; clone size: NA; V gene: TRBV10-3; J gene: TRBJ2-7; CDR3 DNA: TGTGCCATCAGCCCGGGCCATACCTACGAGCAGTACTTC; CDR3 protein: CAISPGHTYEQYF
D gene: NA; clone size: NA; V gene: TRBV19; J gene: TRBJ2-2; CDR3 DNA: TGTGCCAGTAGTATAGGGACTAACGGGGAGCTGTTTTTT; CDR3 protein: CASSIGTNGELFF
D gene: NA; clone size: NA; V gene: TRBV29-1; J gene: TRBJ2-1; CDR3 DNA: TGCAGCGTTGAAAGGGGAGAGCAGTTCTTC; CDR3 protein: CSVERGEQFF
D gene: NA; clone size: NA; V gene: TRBV7-9; J gene: TRBJ2-4; CDR3 DNA: TGTGCCAGCAGCCTCAAACTAGGGGGAGCCAAAAACATTCAGTACTTC; CDR3 protein: CASSLKLGGAKNIQYF
D gene: NA; clone size: NA; V gene: TRBV7-9; J gene: TRBJ2-7; CDR3 DNA: TGTGCCAGCAGCAGGAAGGGATCCTACGAGCAGTACTTC; CDR3 protein: CASSRKGSYEQYF
D gene: TRBD2; clone size: NA; V gene: TRBV7-2; J gene: TRBJ2-3; CDR3 DNA: TGTGCCAGCAGCCCCCAACCAGCGGGGGCCGGCACAGATACGCAGTATTTT; CDR3 protein: CASSPQPAGAGTDTQYF
D gene: NA; clone size: NA; V gene: TRBV7-9; J gene: TRBJ2-1; CDR3 DNA: TGTGCCAGCGTACAGGGTTACGATGAGCAGTTCTTC; CDR3 protein: CASVQGYDEQFF
D gene: TRBD2; clone size: NA; V gene: TRBV7-9; J gene: TRBJ2-7; CDR3 DNA: TGTGCCAGCAGCCCATCTAGCGGAGGGACCTACGAGCAGTACTTC; CDR3 protein: CASSPSSGGTYEQYF
D gene: TRBD1; clone size: NA; V gene: TRBV7-9; J gene: TRBJ1-4; CDR3 DNA: TGTGCCAGCAGCTTGGAGCGACAGGGGGGTAATGAAAAACTGTTTTTT; CDR3 protein: CASSLERQGGNEKLFF
D gene: NA; clone size: NA; V gene: TRBV5-4; J gene: TRBJ1-2; CDR3 DNA: TGTGCCAGCAGCTTGGGGCAGATAAAACAGTTGAGCGGCTACACCTTC; CDR3 protein: CASSLGQIKQLSGYTF
D gene: NA; clone size: NA; V gene: TRBV9; J gene: TRBJ1-2; CDR3 DNA: TGTGCCAGCAGCGGCGGACAGAATGGCTACACCTTC; CDR3 protein: CASSGGQNGYTF
D gene: NA; clone size: NA; V gene: TRBV11-2; J gene: TRBJ2-5; CDR3 DNA: TGTGCCAGCAGCTTAGGACTAGTCCAAGAGACCCAGTACTTC; CDR3 protein: CASSLGLVQETQYF
D gene: NA; clone size: NA; V gene: TRBV14; J gene: TRBJ2-1; CDR3 DNA: TGTGCCAGCAGCCTTTCCAGGGTTAATGAGCAGTTCTTC; CDR3 protein: CASSLSRVNEQFF
D gene: NA; clone size: NA; V gene: TRBV27; J gene: TRBJ2-7; CDR3 DNA: TGTGCCAGCAGTTTAATTCCCGGGACTTTAGGATACGAGCAGTACTTC; CDR3 protein: CASSLIPGTLGYEQYF
D gene: NA; clone size: once; V gene: TRBV11-2; J gene: TRBJ2-4; CDR3 DNA: TGTGCCAGCAGCACCCAAGTTTTGGGCAAAAACATTCAGTACTTC; CDR3 protein: CASSTQVLGKNIQYF
D gene: NA; clone size: NA; V gene: TRBV21-1; J gene: TRBJ2-2; CDR3 DNA: TGTGCCAGCAGCAAAGCCGGACAAATTAACACCGGGGAGCTGTTTTTT; CDR3 protein: CASSKAGQINTGELFF
D gene: NA; clone size: NA; V gene: TRBV7-8; J gene: TRBJ2-7; CDR3 DNA: TGTGCCAGCAGCTTAGGGGCCGGGCCCTACGAGCAGTACTTC; CDR3 protein: CASSLGAGPYEQYF
D gene: TRBD1; clone size: NA; V gene: TRBV27; J gene: TRBJ2-1; CDR3 DNA: TGTGCCAGTGCCAACAGGGGGATCGATGAGCAGTTCTTC; CDR3 protein: CASANRGIDEQFF
D gene: TRBD1; clone size: NA; V gene: TRBV27; J gene: TRBJ2-3; CDR3 DNA: TGTGCCAGCAGTTTATCGGCCGGGACAGGGGCCTTGGATACGCAGTATTTT; CDR3 protein: CASSLSAGTGALDTQYF
D gene: NA; clone size: NA; V gene: TRBV6-5; J gene: TRBJ2-1; CDR3 DNA: TGTGCCAGCAGTTGGTCCCACCCGCCAGGAGAGTTCTTC; CDR3 protein: CASSWSHPPGEFF
D gene: NA; clone size: NA; V gene: TRBV27; J gene: TRBJ2-7; CDR3 DNA: TGTGCCAGCAGTTTCCCCATGGGCGAGCAGTACTTC; CDR3 protein: CASSFPMGEQYF
D gene: TRBD2; clone size: NA; V gene: TRBV19; J gene: TRBJ2-7; CDR3 DNA: TGTGCCAGTAGTATGGGGACTAGCGGGAGTAAATCCTACGAGCAGTACTTC; CDR3 protein: CASSMGTSGSKSYEQYF
D gene: TRBD2; clone size: NA; V gene: TRBV2; J gene: TRBJ2-1; CDR3 DNA: TGTGCCAGCAGTGATTTGTCTAGCGGGAGACATGAGCAGTTCTTC; CDR3 protein: CASSDLSSGRHEQFF
D gene: NA; clone size: NA; V gene: TRBV7-2; J gene: TRBJ2-7; CDR3 DNA: TGTGCCAGCAGCCCCCGGAACTCCTACGAGCAGTACTTC; CDR3 protein: CASSPRNSYEQYF
D gene: TRBD1; clone size: NA; V gene: TRBV14; J gene: TRBJ2-1; CDR3 DNA: TGTGCCAGCAGTCCCGGTCGACAGGGCAGAAAGAATGAGCAGTTCTTC; CDR3 protein: CASSPGRQGRKNEQFF
D gene: TRBD2; clone size: NA; V gene: TRBV5-4; J gene: TRBJ2-7; CDR3 DNA: TGTGCCAGCAGCTTCCGCGGGAGGAGCGAGCAGTACTTC; CDR3 protein: CASSFRGRSEQYF
D gene: TRBD2; clone size: NA; V gene: TRBV19; J gene: TRBJ2-7; CDR3 DNA: TGTGCCAGTAGTATCGCCGGGACTAGCGGAGGGTACGAGCAGTACTTC; CDR3 protein: CASSIAGTSGGYEQYF
D gene: NA; clone size: NA; V gene: TRBV4-2; J gene: TRBJ2-1; CDR3 DNA: TGTGCCAGCAGCCAAGCCGGGGGCTTAGTTAATGAGCAGTTCTTC; CDR3 protein: CASSQAGGLVNEQFF
D gene: NA; clone size: NA; V gene: TRBV4-1; J gene: TRBJ1-1; CDR3 DNA: TGCGCCAGCAGCCAAGAAGTTAGCCTTGAAGCTTTCTTT; CDR3 protein: CASSQEVSLEAFF